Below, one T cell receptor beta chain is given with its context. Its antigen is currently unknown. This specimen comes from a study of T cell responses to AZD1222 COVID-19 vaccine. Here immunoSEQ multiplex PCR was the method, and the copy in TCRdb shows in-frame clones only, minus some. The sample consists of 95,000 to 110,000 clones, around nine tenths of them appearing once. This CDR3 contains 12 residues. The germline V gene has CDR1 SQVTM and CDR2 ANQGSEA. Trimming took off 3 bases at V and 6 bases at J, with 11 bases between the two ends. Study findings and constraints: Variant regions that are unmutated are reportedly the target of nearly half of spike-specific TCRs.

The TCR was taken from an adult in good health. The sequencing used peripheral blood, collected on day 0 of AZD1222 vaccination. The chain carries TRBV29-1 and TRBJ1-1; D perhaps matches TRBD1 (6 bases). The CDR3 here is CSVDLQGPEAFF. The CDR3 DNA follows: TGCAGCGTTGATCTACAGGGCCCTGAAGCTTTCTTT.